These 3 T cell receptor delta chains were all obtained from the same sample, sequenced in a study of Vδ1+ human thymocytes. Study-level results: Thymic TRG and TRD repertoires appeared highly polyclonal, with Gaussian CDR3 length distributions.

The template was reverse-transcribed extracted RNA. Pooled V-gene forward primers with one constant-region reverse primer generated the CDR3 amplicons by multiplex PCR. With CATT, TCRdb re-called clones from the multiplex PCR reads. This sample has 20,000 to 25,000 delta-chain clones, with roughly 8% found just once. Which antigens these TCRs recognize remains unknown. Sequences were obtained from Vdelta1+ gamma-delta thymocytes from the thymus. As for subset: FACS-sorted CD3+ TCRalphabeta- TCRVdelta1+ TCRVdelta2- thymocytes. The source of these receptors is a child younger than two who had congenital heart surgery.

This clone appeared a few times. The chain couples TRDV1 to TRDJ2; 11 nucleotides line up with TRDD3. The closer fit of TRDJ1 to the DNA end suggests the J call may be wrong. Germline V CDR1 and CDR2: TSWWSYY, QGS. The CDR3 length is 16 residues. The CDR3 here is CALGEGSGLGDKGLIF. The CDR3 nucleotides are TGTGCTCTTGGGGAAGGTTCAGGACTGGGGGATAAAGGACTCATCTTT.

This clone was counted between two and nine times. The V and J genes are TRDV1 and TRDJ1, with D perhaps TRDD3 (5 bases). The CDR3 covers 18 residues. Germline values: CDR1 TSWWSYY, CDR2 QGS. Trimming shortened V by 3 bases and J by 0 bases, and 20 bases separated the two germline ends. The CDR3 DNA sequence: TGTGCTCTTGGGGATCCGGGGGTTGTACGCAATCACACCGATAAACTCATCTTT. Translated: CALGDPGVVRNHTDKLIF.

This chain joins TRDV1 and TRDJ1; 8 nucleotides match TRDD3. Germline loops: CDR1 TSWWSYY, CDR2 QGS. J lost 0 bases, V lost 5 bases, and 20 bases had no gene match. The CDR3 runs to 20 residues. The CDR3 bases are TGTGCTCTTGGGCCGAAGCCTCTGTATTACTGGGGGCCCCACACCGATAAACTCATCTTT. Protein sequence: CALGPKPLYYWGPHTDKLIF.